This T cell receptor beta chain was identified in a study of metastatic and nonmetastatic thyroid tumors. Looking at the study overall: The authors compared repertoires across blood and tumor or nodule tissue from malignant and benign thyroid patients. Overall study findings and caveats: Benign nodules were reported to have significantly lower TCR beta diversity than malignant thyroid tumors, in blood and tumor.

V was clipped by 4 bases and J by 3 bases; unmatched bases: 12. The CDR3 runs 17 residues. The V gene's germline CDR1 is SGHRS and CDR2 YFSETQ. All patients reached thyroid surgery having received no treatment beforehand. Original methodology: Variation in CDR3 across clinicopathological groups served as the basis for constructing a distant-metastasis classifier in papillary thyroid cancer. TCRdb re-called the PCR reads with MiXCR. These V and J calls rely on TCRdb rather than the paper's analysis. The sample carries tens of thousands of clones, around a sixth recorded once. This clone was recorded at least ten times. Its antigen is currently unknown.

The specimen was blood. The chain is built from TRBV5-1 and TRBJ2-3, with 9 bases fitting TRBD1. The receptor was isolated from a female donor with papillary thyroid cancer or a benign thyroid nodule (not recorded which). Some clones in this sample may be carry-over from other donors' samples. CDR3 residues: CASSGGTGRFGTDTQYF. The CDR3 bases are TGCGCCAGCAGCGGGGGGACAGGGCGTTTCGGGACAGATACGCAGTATTTT.